What follows are 23 T cell receptor beta chains derived from one specimen sequenced in a study of a mutant IDH1 vaccine in newly diagnosed glioma. The method was immunoSEQ multiplex PCR; TCRdb's version includes in-frame clones alone and lacks a portion of them. The data show some 87,000 clones, around 77% seen once. Time point here: baseline, week 1 (first vaccination visit). Documented treatment: pre-vaccination baseline after standard-of-care therapy. Sequencing used PBMCs, obtained from a glioma patient treated with radiotherapy, temozolomide or both. These receptors were collected from a man aged 40-49 years with glioma.

This rearrangement joins TRBV11-2 to TRBJ2-5; maybe TRBD1 (6 bases). Germline V gene sequence: CDR1 SGHAT, CDR2 FQNNGV. This CDR3 is 15 amino acids long. Trimming took 0 bases from V and 5 from J, leaving 13 bases between them. The CDR3 DNA follows: TGTGCCAGCAGCTTAGAAACAGGGTCGGGGGAGACCCAGTACTTC. Residues: CASSLETGSGETQYF.

Written as DNA, the CDR3 is TGTGCCATCAGTGGGACAGGGGGCGAAAAACTGTTTTTT. This encodes CAISGTGGEKLFF. The chain carries TRBV10-3 and TRBJ1-4; 11 positions agree with TRBD1. The CDR3 loop spans 13 amino acids. The germline gives CDR1 ENHRY, CDR2 SYGVKD. V lost 4 bases to trimming and J lost 8 bases; unmatched junction nucleotides: 0.

CDR3 sequence reads: CASGDRGISYNEQFF. In DNA form, the CDR3 reads TGTGCCAGCGGCGACAGGGGTATCTCCTACAATGAGCAGTTCTTC. V is TRBV6-1 and J is TRBJ2-1; 8 bases are a match to TRBD1. The CDR3 has 15 residues. Germline CDR1 MNHNS, CDR2 SASEGT. With V trimmed by 8 bases and J by 0 bases, 6 bases remained unmatched.

The rearrangement uses TRBV10-3 and TRBJ1-1; D is perhaps TRBD1 (5 bases). V lost 4 bases, J lost 3 bases, and 18 bases lay in between. The germline gives CDR1 ENHRY, CDR2 SYGVKD. The CDR3 runs to 16 residues. CDR3: CAISARDGKTDTEAFF. The CDR3 DNA sequence: TGTGCCATCAGTGCCAGGGACGGGAAGACGGACACTGAAGCTTTCTTT.

This sequence joins TRBV6-5 and TRBJ1-4; possible D gene TRBD1, 5 bases. Trimming shortened V by 6 bases and J by 8 bases, and 19 bases separated the two germline ends. Germline assignment: CDR1 MNHEY and CDR2 SVGAGI. The CDR3 runs 15 residues. For the CDR3, the DNA is TGTGCCAGCAGGGCGGGACGACCCTTGGGCGAAAAACTGTTTTTT. Amino acid sequence: CASRAGRPLGEKLFF.

The chain combines TRBV6-5 with TRBJ2-3, with TRBD1 matching 7 bases. The CDR3 is made up of 12 amino acids. Germline assignment: CDR1 MNHEY and CDR2 SVGAGI. Germline trimming cut 4 bases from V and 7 bases from J; bases unmatched to any gene: 2. CDR3 residues: CASSWDRYTQYF. CDR3 nucleotides: TGTGCCAGCAGTTGGGACAGATATACGCAGTATTTT.

V and J are TRBV5-8 and TRBJ2-3, with D perhaps being TRBD1 or TRBD2 (5 bases each). Deletions cut 0 bases from V and 5 bases from J, with 16 bases between. Germline CDR1 and CDR2: SGHTS and YDEGEE. This CDR3 comprises 16 residues. The chain's CDR3 is CASSLVGRVQLDTQYF. CDR3 sequence (DNA): TGTGCCAGCAGCTTGGTGGGACGGGTCCAGTTAGATACGCAGTATTTT.

This clone showed up just a few times. The chain employs TRBV29-1 and TRBJ1-1, with D perhaps TRBD1 (6 bases). V lost 4 bases and J 7 bases, leaving 10 bases between the germline ends. The CDR3 totals 11 residues. CDR1 is SQVTM and CDR2 is ANQGSEA in the germline V gene. The chain's CDR3 is CSVGTDIEAFF. In DNA form, the CDR3 reads TGCAGCGTTGGGACAGACATTGAAGCTTTCTTT.

Note on this clone: The same CDR3 also results from other DNA sequences found in this sample. The V gene is TRBV10-2, the J gene TRBJ1-2; possible D gene TRBD1, 5 bases. Germline V gene sequence: CDR1 WSHSY, CDR2 SAAADI. The CDR3 extends over 12 amino acids. The V and J ends lost 2 bases and 4 bases respectively, with 5 bases between them. In DNA form, the CDR3 reads TGCGCCAGCAGTGAGCAGGGCTATGGCTACACCTTC. Its translation is CASSEQGYGYTF.

This rearrangement joins TRBV6-1 to TRBJ1-1, with D unclear. The V end lost 4 bases, the J end lost 0 bases, and 9 bases lay between the germline ends. Looked up from germline, CDR1 is MNHNS and CDR2 is SASEGT. The CDR3 sequence is 14 residues long. The chain's CDR3 is CASSGERLNTEAFF. The CDR3 nucleotides are TGTGCCAGCAGTGGAGAGCGATTGAACACTGAAGCTTTCTTT.

V is TRBV5-1 and J is TRBJ2-3; 7 bases line up with TRBD1. This CDR3 is 14 amino acids long. Germline V gene data show CDR1 as SGHRS and CDR2 as YFSETQ. Germline trimming cut 4 bases from V and 0 bases from J; bases unmatched to any gene: 2. The DNA for the CDR3 is TGCGCCAGCAGCCGGGACAGAAGCACAGATACGCAGTATTTT. Translating gives CASSRDRSTDTQYF.

V gene TRBV5-6 combines with J gene TRBJ1-5, with a possible D match to TRBD1 (6 bases). V lost 4 bases to trimming and J lost 2 bases, with 10 bases between them. Per germline, CDR1 SGHDT and CDR2 YYEEEE. There are 14 residues in the CDR3. The CDR3 DNA follows: TGTGCCAGCAGCATCTACAGGGGCAATCAGCCCCAGCATTTT. Translated: CASSIYRGNQPQHF.

This sequence joins TRBV7-2 and TRBJ1-2; possible D gene TRBD1, 5 bases. CDR3 size: 15 residues. V gave up 0 bases and J gave up 1 base, with 9 bases separating them. Germline values: CDR1 SGHTA, CDR2 FQGNSA. The CDR3 sequence is CASSLAPGGNYGYTF. The CDR3 DNA is TGTGCCAGCAGCTTAGCGCCGGGGGGTAACTATGGCTACACCTTC.

CDR3 in amino acids: CASNPAGNYYGYTF. CDR3 coding DNA: TGTGCCAGCAACCCGGCAGGGAACTACTATGGCTACACCTTC. The chain links TRBV6-5 to TRBJ1-2; weak D call: TRBD1 (5 bases). V was trimmed by 7 bases and J by 3 bases, leaving 15 bases between them. The CDR3 loop spans 14 amino acids. Germline V gene lookup returns CDR1 MNHEY and CDR2 SVGAGI.

The rearrangement links TRBV2 to TRBJ1-5; D is ambiguous. The CDR3 has 13 residues. Germline V gene lookup returns CDR1 SNHLY and CDR2 FYNNEI. Trimming took off 1 base at V and 6 bases at J, with 7 bases between the two ends. CDR3 nucleotides: TGTGCCAGCAGTGAAGTCGCCGTTCAGCCCCAGCATTTT. Amino acids: CASSEVAVQPQHF.

The table lists this clone with a count of one. CDR3 amino acids: CASSVDGAEQFF. The CDR3 nucleotides are TGTGCCAGCAGCGTAGACGGAGCTGAGCAGTTCTTC. V and J are TRBV9 and TRBJ2-1; D is unclear. Germline V gene lookup returns CDR1 SGDLS and CDR2 YYNGEE. V shed 0 bases and J shed 9 bases, with 7 bases lying between them. This CDR3 comprises 12 residues.

This rearrangement joins TRBV4-1 to TRBJ2-2, with D possibly being TRBD1 or TRBD2 (5 bases each). The CDR3 has 15 residues. Trimming cost V 4 bases and J 5 bases, with 14 bases left between them. Germline CDR1 MGHRA, CDR2 YSYEKL. The CDR3 is CASSRRDGGTGELFF. As DNA, the CDR3 is TGCGCCAGCAGCCGCCGGGACGGCGGAACCGGGGAGCTGTTTTTT.

In its sample, this clone was seen once. V and J are TRBV18 and TRBJ2-3; 7 bases match TRBD2. This CDR3 comprises 15 residues. Per germline, CDR1 KGHSH and CDR2 LQKENI. Trimming at V came to 2 bases and at J to 3 bases, leaving 5 bases not matched to a gene. In DNA form, the CDR3 reads TGTGCCAGCTCACCATTCGGGGGGATGACAGATACGCAGTATTTT. Translating it yields CASSPFGGMTDTQYF.

V usage is TRBV5-6 and J usage is TRBJ1-1; possibly TRBD1 for D (5 bases). There are 14 residues in the CDR3. Trimming cost V 2 bases and J 5 bases, with 13 bases left between them. Germline values: CDR1 SGHDT, CDR2 YYEEEE. The CDR3 spells CASSFITRGTEAFF. CDR3 coding DNA: TGTGCCAGCAGCTTTATCACTCGGGGGACTGAAGCTTTCTTT.

J is TRBJ1-6 and V is TRBV6-6; D possibly corresponds to TRBD1 (6 bases). The CDR3 loop spans 16 amino acids. Germline CDR1 reads MNHNY; CDR2 reads SVGAGI (reference sequence). The V end lost 5 bases, the J end lost 1 base, and 12 bases lay between the germline ends. CDR3 DNA: TGTGCCAGCAGTAAAAGGGGGAATTCCTATAATTCACCCCTCCACTTT. It yields the protein CASSKRGNSYNSPLHF.

The CDR3 is CASSTGGPHNEQFF. CDR3 nucleotides: TGTGCCAGTAGTACAGGGGGCCCTCACAATGAGCAGTTCTTC. V and J are TRBV19 and TRBJ2-1, with 8 bases that match TRBD1. V dropped 4 bases and J dropped 5; count of bases not matched to a gene: 4. This CDR3 spans 14 amino acids. Germline lookup yields CDR1 LNHDA and CDR2 SQIVND (reference sequence).

The rearrangement links TRBV4-1 to TRBJ2-4, with TRBD1 identical over 9 bases. V gave up 2 bases and J gave up 4 bases; unmatched junction bases: 6. Germline CDR1 MGHRA, CDR2 YSYEKL. This CDR3 region has 16 residues. CDR3 sequence reads: CASSQRGGTGKNIQYF. In DNA, the CDR3 is TGCGCCAGCAGCCAACGAGGGGGGACAGGGAAAAACATTCAGTACTTC.

Notes on this clone: This clone may be a read error of a much larger clone one base away. The rearrangement joins TRBV7-2 to TRBJ1-5; 7 nucleotides line up with TRBD1. CDR1 is SGHTA and CDR2 is FQGNSA in the germline V gene. This CDR3 comprises 14 residues. Unmatched junction bases numbered 1, after V lost 4 bases and J lost 1 base. CDR3 DNA: TGTGCCAGCAGCTCGACAGGGAGCAATCAGCCCCAGCATTTT. This sequence encodes CASSSTGSNQPQHF. Full variable domain (remainder filled in from reference TRBV7-2 and TRBJ1-5): GAGVSQSPSNKVTEKGKDVELRCDPISGHTALYWYRQSLGQGLEFLIYFQGNSAPDKSGLPSDRFSAERTGGSVSTLTIQRTQQEDSAVYLCASSSTGSNQPQHFGDGTRLSIL.